Each of the 6 T cell receptor beta chains below was sequenced from the same sample in a study of beta chain features in type 1 diabetes. The study reverse transcribed the entire isolated RNA, so it sequenced expressed TCRB transcripts. Measured with immunoSEQ multiplex PCR; TCRdb has only the in-frame clones, and not every one. The data show about 140,000 clones, with about 7% seen just once and around 1.5% held by the top ten. The source material was central memory CD4+ T cells from blood. Receptors were obtained from a young woman in good health.

The chain uses TRBV7-9 and TRBJ2-1, with D perhaps matching TRBD2 (5 bases). V was trimmed by 3 bases and J by 9 bases, leaving 15 bases between them. Looked up from germline, CDR1 is SEHNR and CDR2 is FQNEAQ (reference sequence). The CDR3 covers 14 residues. The CDR3 protein is CASSLGSWVGEQFF. The CDR3 bases are TGTGCCAGCAGCTTGGGGAGCTGGGTCGGTGAGCAGTTCTTC.

This clone has just a few counts. The chain joins TRBV30 to TRBJ1-5; D not resolved. Trimming pared 1 base from V and 7 bases from J, leaving 11 bases between. Germline-derived CDR1 and CDR2 are GTSNPN and SVGIG (reference sequence). The CDR3 loop spans 13 amino acids. CDR3: CAWSGTVGQPQHF. CDR3 nucleotide sequence: TGTGCCTGGAGTGGTACCGTCGGGCAGCCCCAGCATTTT.

This clone was recorded a few times. The rearrangement links TRBV2 to TRBJ2-7; TRBD2 is a possible D gene (5 bases). CDR3 length: 14 amino acids. The germline V gene has CDR1 SNHLY and CDR2 FYNNEI. The V end lost 10 bases, the J end lost 3 bases, and 19 bases lay between the germline ends. CDR3 DNA sequence: TGTGCCAATAGAGCGGCTAGTCAGGACTACGAGCAGTACTTC. This sequence encodes CANRAASQDYEQYF.

A few counts support this clone. The V and J genes are TRBV15 and TRBJ2-5, with 12 bases aligning to TRBD2. CDR3 length: 15 residues. Germline CDR1 and CDR2: LNHNV and YYDKDF (reference sequence). V shed 3 bases, J shed 5 bases, and the junction held 4 bases outside the gene matches. CDR3 loop: CATSRTSGSEETQYF. CDR3 nucleotides: TGTGCCACCAGCAGGACTAGCGGGAGCGAGGAGACCCAGTACTTC.

This clone showed up just a few times. The genes are TRBV6-5 and TRBJ2-3; 11 nucleotides match TRBD2. Germline CDR1 and CDR2: MNHEY and SVGAGI. The V and J ends lost 5 bases and 4 bases, in that order; junction bases with no gene match: 5. There are 15 residues in the CDR3. In DNA form, the CDR3 reads TGTGCCAGCAGTCCTAGCGGGAGGAGTGCAGATACGCAGTATTTT. It is translated as CASSPSGRSADTQYF.

In its sample, this clone was seen many times. The chain has TRBV18 and TRBJ2-3; D is ambiguous. CDR3 length: 12 amino acids. CDR1 is KGHSH and CDR2 is LQKENI in the germline V gene. Trimming took 5 bases from V and 2 from J, leaving 5 bases between them. CDR3 amino acids: CASSGDTDTQYF. The CDR3 DNA sequence: TGTGCCAGCTCAGGAGACACAGATACGCAGTATTTT.